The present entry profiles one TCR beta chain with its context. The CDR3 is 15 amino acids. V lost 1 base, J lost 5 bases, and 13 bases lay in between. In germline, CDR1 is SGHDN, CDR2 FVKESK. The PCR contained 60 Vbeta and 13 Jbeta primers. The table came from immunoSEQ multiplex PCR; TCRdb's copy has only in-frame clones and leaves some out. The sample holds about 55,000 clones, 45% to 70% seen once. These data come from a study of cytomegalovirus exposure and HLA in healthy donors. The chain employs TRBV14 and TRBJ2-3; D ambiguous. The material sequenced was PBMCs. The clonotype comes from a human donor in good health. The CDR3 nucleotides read TGTGCCAGCAGCCAAGCGAGGTGGAGTGAAGATACGCAGTATTTT. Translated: CASSQARWSEDTQYF.